Shown below are 5 T cell receptor beta chains from a single sample sequenced in a study of spatial heterogeneity in lung cancer. Findings and limits, study-wide: Intratumoral expanded alpha and beta TCR counts were found to track tumor mutation counts.

These TCRs' antigens remain unknown. TCRdb reprocessed the 5' RACE reads via MiXCR and lists one record per CDR3 protein. This table has 25,000 to 30,000 distinct CDR3 sequences, approximately 7% appearing once. Time point of the sample: sample taken at primary tumor resection. Sequencing used lung tumor tissue, obtained at surgery. Receptors originate from a male donor with early-stage non-small cell lung cancer.

This clonotype occurred many times. V gene TRBV5-6 combines with J gene TRBJ1-6; D not certain. This CDR3 has 13 residues. CDR1 and CDR2 from the germline V gene are SGHDT and YYEEEE. V dropped 2 bases and J dropped 6 bases, with 6 bases sitting between them. In nucleotides, the CDR3 is TGTGCCAGCAGCTTTACCCCTAATTCACCCCTCCACTTT. Protein sequence: CASSFTPNSPLHF.

This clonotype was found many times. V usage is TRBV20-1 and J usage is TRBJ2-7; maybe TRBD2 (6 bases). This CDR3 contains 14 residues. Germline V CDR1 and CDR2: DFQATT, SNEGSKA (reference sequence). Trimming took off 5 bases at V and 4 bases at J, with 18 bases between the two ends. CDR3 loop: CSALSGLSGYEQYF. The CDR3, as DNA: TGCAGTGCTTTATCGGGACTCAGCGGATACGAGCAGTACTTC.

The chain links TRBV4-1 to TRBJ2-2, with 10 bases that match TRBD2. This CDR3 region has 17 residues. Germline V gene data show CDR1 as MGHRA and CDR2 as YSYEKL. V was clipped by 3 bases and J by 4 bases; unmatched bases: 8. The CDR3 DNA sequence: TGCGCCAGCAGCCAGGGGCTAGCGGGGGAGGGCACCGGGGAGCTGTTTTTT. This translates into CASSQGLAGEGTGELFF.

This clonotype was seen many times. The chain employs TRBV15 and TRBJ2-3; D gene unclear. Germline loops: CDR1 LNHNV, CDR2 YYDKDF (reference sequence). CDR3 size: 15 residues. The germline V and J ends were trimmed by 2 bases and 2 bases, with 11 bases remaining between them. CDR3 nucleotide sequence: TGTGCCACCAGCAGATCCCATGTCCCCACAGATACGCAGTATTTT. It codes for CATSRSHVPTDTQYF.

At least ten counts were recorded for this clonotype. The chain has TRBV6-5 and TRBJ2-1; TRBD1 matches 10 bases. The CDR3 runs to 14 residues. V gave up 5 bases and J gave up 9 bases; unmatched junction bases: 7. Germline values: CDR1 MNHEY, CDR2 SVGAGI. DNA for the CDR3: TGTGCCAGCAGTCCCTGGACAGGGGGGAGTGAGCAGTTCTTC. This codes for CASSPWTGGSEQFF.